These 14 T cell receptor beta chains were all obtained from the same sample, sequenced in a study of monozygotic twins with inflammatory bowel disease (dated by TCRdb to the late 2010s). The receptor library was made with 5' RACE. The sequencer listed for this sample is Illumina HiSeq 2500. Once TCRdb had reprocessed the reads, it stored one entry per CDR3 protein sequence and supplied no DNA. This specimen's table enumerates approximately 380,000 distinct CDR3 sequences. Roughly 2.6% of the sample comes from the top ten. Sequenced input: blood. These TCRs come from a human donor with ulcerative colitis or Crohn's disease, or a healthy co-twin of an affected twin (not recorded which).

This rearrangement joins TRBV7-2 to TRBJ2-5; TCRdb's D gene call, TRBD1, goes unchecked for lack of DNA. In germline, CDR1 is SGHTA, CDR2 FQGNSA. This CDR3 is 14 amino acids long. CDR3 sequence reads: CASSAQGASETQYF.

This CDR3 is CASSLGQGGIHEQYF. The rearrangement joins TRBV7-9 to TRBJ2-7; TCRdb indicates TRBD1, and absent DNA this call remains unverified. This CDR3 is built from 15 residues. Germline CDR1 SEHNR, CDR2 FQNEAQ (reference sequence).

The V gene is TRBV6-2 or TRBV6-3, the J gene TRBJ1-3. The CDR3 is 14 residues long. Germline CDR1 is MNHEY and CDR2 is SVGEGT. The CDR3: CASSGQISGNTIYF.

The gene calls are TRBV7-2 and TRBJ1-5; TCRdb reports TRBD1, a call that lacks DNA to check it against. Germline assignment: CDR1 SGHTA and CDR2 FQGNSA. CDR3 size: 16 residues. The CDR3 protein is CASSLGGQDPGQPQHF. The full variable domain, completed using reference TRBV7-2 and TRBJ1-5, is GAGVSQSPSNKVTEKGKDVELRCDPISGHTALYWYRQSLGQGLEFLIYFQGNSAPDKSGLPSDRFSAERTGGSVSTLTIQRTQQEDSAVYLCASSLGGQDPGQPQHFGDGTRLSIL.

V and J are TRBV5-1 and TRBJ2-7. CDR1 SGHRS and CDR2 YFSETQ come from the germline V gene. The CDR3 has 15 residues. This CDR3 is CASSLAWGVSYEQYF.

This CDR3 is CASSLVRGRLQSVTGELFF. The chain uses TRBV11-3 and TRBJ2-2. CDR3 length: 19 residues. Germline-derived CDR1 and CDR2 are SGHNT and YENEEA.

The chain couples TRBV7-6 to TRBJ2-7. CDR1 is SGHVS and CDR2 is FNYEAQ in the germline V gene. This CDR3 spans 17 amino acids. The CDR3 spells CASSLDVSGRSSYEQYF. Variable domain in full (rest from reference TRBV7-6 and TRBJ2-7): GAGVSQSPRYKVTKRGQDVALRCDPISGHVSLYWYRQALGQGPEFLTYFNYEAQQDKSGLPNDRFSAERPEGSISTLTIQRTEQRDSAMYRCASSLDVSGRSSYEQYFGPGTRLTVT.

The CDR3 reads CSAPKDGNEQFF. This rearrangement joins TRBV20-1 to TRBJ2-1. CDR3 length equals 12 residues. Germline CDR1 and CDR2: DFQATT and SNEGSKA (reference sequence).

This chain joins TRBV7-9 and TRBJ1-3. CDR1 is SEHNR and CDR2 is FQNEAQ in the germline V gene (reference sequence). This CDR3 region has 14 residues. The CDR3 sequence is CASSFLTQGNTIYF.

The rearrangement joins TRBV18 to TRBJ2-7; the TRBD1 assignment by TCRdb is unverifiable without DNA. This CDR3 contains 16 residues. Germline V gives CDR1 KGHSH, CDR2 LQKENI. The CDR3 protein is CASSPDGGRRSYEQYF.

This chain joins TRBV19 and TRBJ2-4. Germline CDR1 is LNHDA and CDR2 is SQIVND (reference sequence). This CDR3 region has 13 residues. Here the CDR3 reads CASSIVGPNIQYF.

V is TRBV9 and J is TRBJ1-3; the D gene TCRdb calls, TRBD1, cannot be checked with no DNA. CDR1 SGDLS and CDR2 YYNGEE come from the germline V gene. The CDR3 runs 15 residues. CDR3 residues: CASSGSGVAGNTIYF.

The J gene is TRBJ2-7, the V gene TRBV7-9; TCRdb's D call of TRBD2 is untestable without DNA. Germline lookup yields CDR1 SEHNR and CDR2 FQNEAQ (reference sequence). The CDR3 consists of 16 residues. CDR3 residues: CASRRSSGGVSYEQYF.

The chain has TRBV5-1 and TRBJ2-7; lacking DNA, the TRBD2 call made by TCRdb goes unchecked. CDR3 length: 13 residues. Germline V gene data show CDR1 as SGHRS and CDR2 as YFSETQ. CDR3 residues: CASTSGATYEQYF.